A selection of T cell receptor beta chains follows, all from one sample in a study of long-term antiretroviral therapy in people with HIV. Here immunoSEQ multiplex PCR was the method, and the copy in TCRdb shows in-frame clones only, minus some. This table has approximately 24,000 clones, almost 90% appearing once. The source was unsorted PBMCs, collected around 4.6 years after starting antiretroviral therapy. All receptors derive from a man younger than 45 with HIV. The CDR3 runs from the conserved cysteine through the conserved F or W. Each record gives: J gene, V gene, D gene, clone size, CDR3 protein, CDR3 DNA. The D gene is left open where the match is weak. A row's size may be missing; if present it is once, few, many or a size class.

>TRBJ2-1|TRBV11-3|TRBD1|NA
CASSRGTGGGEQFF
TGTGCCAGCAGCCGCGGGACAGGGGGCGGTGAGCAGTTCTTC
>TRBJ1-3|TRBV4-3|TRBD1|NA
CASSLSPGQRGNTIYF
TGCGCCAGCAGCCTATCGCCGGGACAGCGAGGAAACACCATATATTTT
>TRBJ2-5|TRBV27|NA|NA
CASANPQRTQYF
TGTGCCAGCGCGAACCCCCAGAGGACCCAGTACTTC
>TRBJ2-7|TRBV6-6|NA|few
CASSSQTDWTYEQYF
TGTGCCAGCAGTTCACAGACAGATTGGACCTACGAGCAGTACTTC
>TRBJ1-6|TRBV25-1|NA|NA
CASSFGPSTGSPLHF
TGTGCCAGCAGTTTCGGACCCTCAACTGGGTCACCCCTCCACTTT
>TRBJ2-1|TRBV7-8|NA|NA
CASSLRGVSSYNEQFF
TGTGCCAGCAGCCTTAGGGGGGTGAGCTCCTACAATGAGCAGTTCTTC
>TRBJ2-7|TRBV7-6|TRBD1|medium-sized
CASSSRTYSMGQETYEQYF
TGTGCCAGCAGCTCCCGAACTTATTCAATGGGACAGGAAACTTACGAGCAGTACTTC
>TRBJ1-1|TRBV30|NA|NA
CAWSRLGASGTEAFF
TGTGCCTGGAGTCGGCTGGGGGCGAGTGGCACTGAAGCTTTCTTT
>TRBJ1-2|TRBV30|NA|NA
CAWSARRTNGYTF
TGTGCCTGGAGCGCTCGCAGGACCAATGGCTACACCTTC
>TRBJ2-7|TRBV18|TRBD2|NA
CASSMSGSSYEQYF
TGTGCCAGCTCGATGAGCGGGAGCTCCTACGAGCAGTACTTC
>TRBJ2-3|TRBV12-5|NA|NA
CASGPRDPEYF
TGTGCTAGTGGTCCCCGGGACCCCGAGTATTTT
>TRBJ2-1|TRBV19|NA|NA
CASRMGSVNEQFF
TGTGCCAGTAGGATGGGAAGCGTCAATGAGCAGTTCTTC
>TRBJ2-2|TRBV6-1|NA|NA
CASGGFGELFF
TGTGCCAGCGGGGGTTTCGGGGAGCTGTTTTTT